Listed here is a single T cell receptor beta chain. As yet, its antigen is unknown. The V end was cut by 2 bases, the J end by 5 bases, with 9 bases between. The CDR3 contains 13 residues. Germline CDR1 MNHEY, CDR2 SMNVEV (reference sequence). The data belong to a study of cytomegalovirus exposure and HLA in healthy donors. Vbeta (60) and Jbeta (13) primers were used in the PCR. Per the original data handling: Counted up in a later analysis, unique TCR beta chains came to about 80 million, with about 10 million shared. Using immunoSEQ multiplex PCR, the repertoire was profiled, and TCRdb retains in-frame clones only, with some absent. The V and J calls and clone size are taken from that table; D and trimming were inferred from the DNA. The profile shows roughly 200,000 clones, around 80% of them singletons. Study observations and caveats: DRB1 showed the most TCR associations and HLA-C the fewest in a later analysis, as rates varied by HLA locus.

The chain links TRBV27 to TRBJ1-1; D is possibly TRBD1 (5 bases). The sample was PBMCs. The source is a man between 18 and 29 years old in good health and CMV-seronegative. The CDR3, as DNA: TGTGCCAGCAGTTTAGCTGGGGGGACTGAAGCTTTCTTT. It translates to CASSLAGGTEAFF.